The present entry profiles one T cell receptor beta chain with its context. The antigen is unknown. The primer mix had 60 Vbeta and 13 Jbeta primers. Assay: immunoSEQ multiplex PCR; the TCRdb copy retains only in-frame clones and omits some. The sample holds over 100,000 clones, around 78% seen once. CDR1 is SGHVS, CDR2 FNYEAQ, per germline. This CDR3 region has 15 residues. V was pared by 5 bases and J by 4 bases, with 6 bases of the junction left unmatched. The data originate from a study of cytomegalovirus exposure and HLA in healthy donors. General observations from the study: Per a prior analysis, the majority of TCR beta V segments were productive roughly 87% or roughly 30% of the time.

Though nominally healthy at sampling, donors likely had unrecorded immune exposures. The sample was PBMCs. V and J are TRBV7-6 and TRBJ1-4; 8 nucleotides match TRBD1. The clonotype was recovered from a female donor in good health and CMV-seropositive. CDR3 in amino acids: CASSMLTGVNEKLFF. For the CDR3, the DNA is TGTGCCAGCAGCATGCTGACAGGGGTTAATGAAAAACTGTTTTTT.